These 16 T cell receptor beta chains were all obtained from the same sample, sequenced in a study of Ad26.COV2.S vaccination and SARS-CoV-2 variants. The assay was immunoSEQ multiplex PCR, and TCRdb's table has in-frame clones only and misses some. The data hold around 320,000 clones, with about nine tenths observed a single time. Treatment noted: around 19 received Ad26.COV2.S at low or high dose, single or two shots; several received placebo; per-sample allocation not given. Samples analyzed were those drawn on day 63 after the first vaccine or placebo injection. This specimen consisted of peripheral blood, obtained in a trial of Ad26.COV2.S vaccine versus placebo. The source of these receptors is a person aged 18-65 years who received the Ad26.COV2.S COVID-19 vaccine or a placebo.

This clone appeared a single time. The chain employs TRBV24-1 and TRBJ1-2; 7 nucleotides match TRBD1. Trimming cost V 3 bases and J 4 bases; bases outside gene matches: 16. The germline V gene encodes CDR1 KGHDR and CDR2 SFDVKD. This CDR3 has 18 residues. The CDR3 sequence: CATSDKQGPSMFGYGYTF. Written as DNA, the CDR3 is TGTGCCACCAGTGATAAACAGGGGCCATCGATGTTTGGCTATGGCTACACCTTC.

The rearrangement joins TRBV7-8 to TRBJ2-1; D might be TRBD2 (6 bases). Germline-derived CDR1 and CDR2 are SGHVS and FQNEAQ. V lost 5 bases and J 5 bases, leaving 16 bases between the germline ends. The CDR3 covers 15 residues. CDR3 DNA sequence: TGTGCCAGCAGCCCGAGGTCGGGGGAAAACAATGAGCAGTTCTTC. Protein: CASSPRSGENNEQFF.

The rearrangement links TRBV5-6 to TRBJ2-5, with 8 positions matching TRBD2. V lost 1 base and J lost 5; bases outside the gene matches: 7. CDR1 is SGHDT and CDR2 is YYEEEE in the germline V gene. This CDR3 region has 15 residues. CDR3 sequence reads: CASSLWGLEIETQYF. The CDR3 nucleotides are TGTGCCAGCAGCTTGTGGGGACTAGAGATTGAGACCCAGTACTTC.

This chain connects TRBV14 to TRBJ1-1, with D hard to call. Germline V CDR1 and CDR2: SGHDN, FVKESK. This CDR3 comprises 13 residues. Deletions cut 4 bases from V and 0 bases from J, with 6 bases between. This CDR3 is CASSPSVNTEAFF. CDR3 DNA: TGTGCCAGCAGCCCTTCAGTGAACACTGAAGCTTTCTTT.

J is TRBJ2-2 and V is TRBV2; D unclear. The CDR3 is made up of 12 amino acids. The germline V gene has CDR1 SNHLY and CDR2 FYNNEI. The V gene lost 6 bases and the J gene lost 2 bases, with 4 bases spanning the gap. The CDR3 DNA sequence: TGTGCCAGCAGGCCCAACACCGGGGAGCTGTTTTTT. This sequence encodes CASRPNTGELFF.

The rearrangement joins TRBV3-1 (or the pseudogene TRBV3-2) to TRBJ2-5, with TRBD1 identical over 9 bases. The CDR3 consists of 17 residues. Per the germline V gene, CDR1 is LGHDT and CDR2 is YNNKEL (reference sequence). J lost 1 base, V lost 4 bases, and 10 bases had no gene match. The CDR3 protein is CASSLRYRGLSQETQYF. CDR3 coding DNA: TGTGCCAGCAGCCTACGATACAGGGGGCTGAGCCAAGAGACCCAGTACTTC.

The V gene is TRBV9, the J gene TRBJ1-1; no firm D call. V lost 4 bases to trimming and J lost 6 bases, with 19 bases between them. Germline values: CDR1 SGDLS, CDR2 YYNGEE. The CDR3 is 15 residues long. The CDR3 is CASSYDFGDEAEAFF. The CDR3 DNA follows: TGTGCCAGCAGCTATGACTTCGGGGATGAGGCTGAAGCTTTCTTT.

The J gene is TRBJ1-1, the V gene TRBV5-1; TRBD1 matches at 8 bases. In germline, CDR1 is SGHRS, CDR2 YFSETQ. J was trimmed by 8 bases and V by 0 bases; bases with no gene match: 3. The CDR3 spans 13 residues. DNA of the CDR3: TGCGCCAGCAGCTTGGACGGGACAGGAGAAGCTTTCTTT. Protein: CASSLDGTGEAFF. The whole variable domain, remainder taken from reference TRBV5-1 and TRBJ1-1, is KAGVTQTPRYLIKTRGQQVTLSCSPISGHRSVSWYQQTPGQGLQFLFEYFSETQRNKGNFPGRFSGRQFSNSRSEMNVSTLELGDSALYLCASSLDGTGEAFFGQGTRLTVV.

In its sample, this clone was seen a few times. The chain is built from TRBV7-9 and TRBJ1-6, with 8 bases that match TRBD1. Germline values: CDR1 SEHNR, CDR2 FQNEAQ (reference sequence). CDR3 length equals 14 residues. V was pared by 2 bases and J by 7 bases, with 1 base of the junction left unmatched. CDR3 nucleotides: TGTGCCAGCAGCTTATCAGGGGGCAATTCACCCCTCCACTTT. Amino acids: CASSLSGGNSPLHF.

This clone was recorded once. The chain combines TRBV30 with TRBJ2-7; the match to TRBD1 covers 9 bases. Germline V gene lookup returns CDR1 GTSNPN and CDR2 SVGIG (reference sequence). This CDR3 comprises 13 residues. The ends lost 1 base at V and 5 bases at J; junction bases unmatched: 3. The CDR3 is CAWSDDRGNEQYF. The CDR3 coding sequence is TGTGCCTGGAGTGACGACAGGGGGAACGAGCAGTACTTC.

The chain couples TRBV2 to TRBJ1-4; 9 bases align to TRBD1. V lost 6 bases to trimming and J lost 2 bases; unmatched junction nucleotides: 1. Germline assignment: CDR1 SNHLY and CDR2 FYNNEI. The CDR3 consists of 14 residues. CDR3: CASRDRGTNEKLFF. As DNA, the CDR3 is TGTGCCAGCAGAGACAGGGGGACTAATGAAAAACTGTTTTTT.

V usage is TRBV27 and J usage is TRBJ1-1; no firm D call. Germline V gene sequence: CDR1 MNHEY, CDR2 SMNVEV (reference sequence). The CDR3 runs to 15 residues. Deletions cut 2 bases from V and 5 bases from J, with 15 bases between. The CDR3 sequence is CASSLDPSWSTEAFF. The CDR3 DNA follows: TGTGCCAGCAGTTTAGACCCGTCATGGAGTACTGAAGCTTTCTTT.

V is TRBV23-1 and J is TRBJ2-7; no definite D call. TRBV23-1 is an ORF for which the function is uncertain. Between the trimmed V and J ends, which lost 6 bases and 0 bases, there was a span of 21 bases. CDR3 length: 17 amino acids. For the CDR3, the DNA is TGCGCCAGCAGGGCTGTTTTCGTTGTGGCTGCCTCCTACGAGCAGTACTTC. Encoded protein: CASRAVFVVAASYEQYF.

The chain has TRBV9 and TRBJ2-5, with D possibly being TRBD1 or TRBD2 (5 bases each). V lost 0 bases to trimming and J lost 4 bases, with 13 bases between them. CDR3 length: 15 amino acids. Germline V gene data show CDR1 as SGDLS and CDR2 as YYNGEE. The CDR3 coding sequence is TGTGCCAGCAGCGTAGCCGGGGACCCCCGAGAGACCCAGTACTTC. Translation: CASSVAGDPRETQYF.

The chain joins TRBV2 to TRBJ2-7; D possibly corresponds to TRBD1 (6 bases). Trimming shortened V by 6 bases and J by 0 bases, and 12 bases separated the two germline ends. CDR1 is SNHLY, CDR2 FYNNEI, per germline. The CDR3 length is 14 residues. The CDR3 loop is CASRGDRFSYEQYF. The CDR3 DNA is TGTGCCAGCAGGGGTGACAGGTTCTCCTACGAGCAGTACTTC.

The J gene is TRBJ2-2, the V gene TRBV9; D might be TRBD1 (5 bases). Germline-derived CDR1 and CDR2 are SGDLS and YYNGEE. The germline V and J ends were trimmed by 4 bases and 2 bases, with 12 bases remaining between them. The CDR3 runs to 15 residues. The CDR3 sequence: CASSLDSLNTGELFF. CDR3 sequence (DNA): TGTGCCAGCAGCTTAGACAGCCTCAACACCGGGGAGCTGTTTTTT.